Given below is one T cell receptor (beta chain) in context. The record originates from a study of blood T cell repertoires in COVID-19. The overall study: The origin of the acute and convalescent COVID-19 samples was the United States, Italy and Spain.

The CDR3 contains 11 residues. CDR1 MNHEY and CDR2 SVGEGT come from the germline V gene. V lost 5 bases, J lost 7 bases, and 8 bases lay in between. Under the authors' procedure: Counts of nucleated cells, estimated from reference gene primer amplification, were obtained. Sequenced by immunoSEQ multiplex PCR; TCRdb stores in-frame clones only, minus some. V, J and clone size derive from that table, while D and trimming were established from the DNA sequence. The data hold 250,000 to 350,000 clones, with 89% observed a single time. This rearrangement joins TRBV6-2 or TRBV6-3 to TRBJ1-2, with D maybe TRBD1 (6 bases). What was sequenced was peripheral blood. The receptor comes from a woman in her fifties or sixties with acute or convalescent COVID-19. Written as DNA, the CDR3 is TGTGCCAGCAGTCGACAGGCTGGCTACACCTTC. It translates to CASSRQAGYTF.